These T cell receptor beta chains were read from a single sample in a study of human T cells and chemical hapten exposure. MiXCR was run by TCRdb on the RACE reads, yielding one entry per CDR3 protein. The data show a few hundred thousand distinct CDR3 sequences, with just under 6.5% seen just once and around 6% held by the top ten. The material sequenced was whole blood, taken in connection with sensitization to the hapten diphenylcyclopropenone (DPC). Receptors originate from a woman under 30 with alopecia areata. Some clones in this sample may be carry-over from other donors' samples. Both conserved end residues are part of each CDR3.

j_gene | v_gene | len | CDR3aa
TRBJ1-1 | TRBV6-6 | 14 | CASRIPGQGAEAFF
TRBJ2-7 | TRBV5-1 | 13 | CASSLNSVYEQYF
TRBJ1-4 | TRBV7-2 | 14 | CASSSINRDEKLFF
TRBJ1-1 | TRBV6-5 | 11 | CASRYEGRAFF
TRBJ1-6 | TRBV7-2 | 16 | CASSYHRVGRNSPLHF
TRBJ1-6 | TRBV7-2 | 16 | CASGWGSSSYNSPLHF
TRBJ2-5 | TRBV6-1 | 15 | CASSDGSGTQETQYF
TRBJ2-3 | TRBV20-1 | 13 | CSAANPFSDTQYF
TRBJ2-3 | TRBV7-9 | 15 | CASSPRGRDTDTQYF
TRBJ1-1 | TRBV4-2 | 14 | CASSQELTGGEAFF
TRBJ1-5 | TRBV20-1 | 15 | CSASESGEANQPQHF
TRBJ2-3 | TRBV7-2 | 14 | CASSLGVPTDTQYF
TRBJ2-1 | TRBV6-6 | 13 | CASFGGSYNEQFF
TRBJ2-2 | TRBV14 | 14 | CASSREWRPGELFF
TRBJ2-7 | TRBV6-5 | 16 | CASSYDWAGREYEQYF
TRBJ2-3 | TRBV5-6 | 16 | CASSSETGAATDTQYF
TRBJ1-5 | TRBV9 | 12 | CASEEGNQPQHF
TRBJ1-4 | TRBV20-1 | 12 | CSAAMVGEKLFF
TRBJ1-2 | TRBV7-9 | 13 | CASSSQGGHGYTF
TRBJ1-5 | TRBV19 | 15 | CASSMVGQGTQPQHF
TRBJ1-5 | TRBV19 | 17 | CASDGSRQENSNQPQHF
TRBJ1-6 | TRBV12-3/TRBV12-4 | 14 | CASSITSRGSPLHF
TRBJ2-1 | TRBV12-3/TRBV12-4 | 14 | CASSPRFRDNEQFF
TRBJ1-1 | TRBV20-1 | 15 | CSASEGGAQGTEAFF
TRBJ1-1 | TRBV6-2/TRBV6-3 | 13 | CASSSHLNTEAFF
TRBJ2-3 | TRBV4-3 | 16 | CASSQDWRARTDTQYF
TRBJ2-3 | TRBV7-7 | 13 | CASSLAVRDTQYF
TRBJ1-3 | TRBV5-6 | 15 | CASSLGPDSGNTIYF
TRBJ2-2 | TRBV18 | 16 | CASSPRQSVGTGELFF
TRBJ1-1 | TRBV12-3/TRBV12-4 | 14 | CASSLSGAGTEAFF
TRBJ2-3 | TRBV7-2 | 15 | CASSSSSGGAYTQYF
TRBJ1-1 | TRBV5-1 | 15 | CASSLERGRYAEAFF
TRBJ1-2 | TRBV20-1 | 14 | CSASLRPATYGYTF
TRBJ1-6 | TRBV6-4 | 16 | CASSPFLGQDNSPLHF
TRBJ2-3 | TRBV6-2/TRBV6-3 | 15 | CASSSLDTGTDTQYF
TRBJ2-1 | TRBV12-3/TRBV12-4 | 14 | CASSLGQANNEQFF
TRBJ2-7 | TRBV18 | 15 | CASSPMVGDGNEQYF
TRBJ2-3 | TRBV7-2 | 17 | CASSFNSGTGRTDTQYF
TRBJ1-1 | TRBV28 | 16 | CASSSPTGGTNTEAFF
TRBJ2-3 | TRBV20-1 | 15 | CSALQGSMNTDTQYF
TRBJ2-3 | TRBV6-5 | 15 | CASSRTGVLTDTQYF
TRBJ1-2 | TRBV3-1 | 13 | CASTSTGHYGYTF
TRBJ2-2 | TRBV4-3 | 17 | CASSQKGQAFGTGELFF
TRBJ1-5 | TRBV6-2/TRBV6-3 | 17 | CASSPALGGAGNQPQHF
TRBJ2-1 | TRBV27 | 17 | CASSLSTDSPSYNEQFF
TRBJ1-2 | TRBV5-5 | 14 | CASSYTDEGPGYTF
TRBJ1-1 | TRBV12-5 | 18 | CASGFLTFSRGMNTEAFF
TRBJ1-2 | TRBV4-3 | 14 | CASSPAGRRYGYTF
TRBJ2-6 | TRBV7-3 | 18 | CASRSNGQVEKGGNVLTF
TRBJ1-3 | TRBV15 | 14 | CATSSQSSGNTIYF